This T cell receptor (beta chain) came from a study of T-cell memory formation after mild COVID-19. General observations from the study: Cross-reactive memory apparently joined, as some responding clones appeared in pre-infection memory. Nothing confirmed that second-wave clones peaking on day 37 were specific for SARS-CoV-2. Among CD4+ contracting clones, most were CM and EM, and CD8+ ones EMRA.

In this sample, this clonotype turned up a few times. The antigen remains undetermined. 5'RACE, which relied on constant-segment primers, yielded TCR alpha and TCR beta cDNA libraries carrying sample barcodes and UMIs. A single record per CDR3 protein comes from TCRdb applying MiXCR to the 5' RACE reads. This table has 350,000 or so distinct CDR3 sequences, 10% to 15% appearing once. The clonotype originates from a man aged 18 to 30 who had mild COVID-19 (a few samples of this study predate the infection). Cell type and time point are not known. Sequencing was carried out using PBMCs or a T cell subset sorted from them (not recorded which).

CDR3 amino acids: CASSRDGANSYEQYF. CDR3 bases: TGTGCCAGCTCACGAGACGGCGCTAACTCCTACGAGCAGTACTTC. The chain has TRBV18 and TRBJ2-7, with D hard to call. The V and J ends lost 4 bases and 0 bases respectively, with 13 bases between them. This CDR3 spans 15 amino acids. Per the germline V gene, CDR1 is KGHSH and CDR2 is LQKENI.